These 25 T cell receptor beta chains were sequenced from one sample in a study of beta chain features in type 1 diabetes. cDNA synthesis used the whole RNA isolate, giving expressed TCRB sequences. Only in-frame clones appear in the TCRdb table, and some are missing; sequencing was by immunoSEQ multiplex PCR. The sample has fewer than 200,000 clones, 10% to 15% seen once; the top ten hold 0.6% to 0.8%. The sample consisted of central memory CD4+ T cells from blood. These receptors were obtained from a woman younger than 35 in good health.

This clone was observed a few times. J is TRBJ1-1 and V is TRBV30; maybe TRBD1 (5 bases). Germline-derived CDR1 and CDR2 are GTSNPN and SVGIG (reference sequence). The CDR3 is made up of 12 amino acids. The V end lost 8 bases, the J end lost 4 bases, and 14 bases lay between the germline ends. CDR3 sequence reads: CAQTGGGTEAFF. The DNA of the CDR3 is TGTGCCCAAACGGGGGGAGGCACTGAAGCTTTCTTT.

This clone was seen a handful of times. V and J are TRBV30 and TRBJ2-3; TRBD2 agrees at 7 bases. CDR3 length: 14 amino acids. CDR1 is GTSNPN, CDR2 SVGIG, per germline (reference sequence). The trim removed 2 bases at V and 0 bases at J, leaving 2 bases unmatched. CDR3 in DNA: TGTGCCTGGAGTACTAGCGCCAGCACAGATACGCAGTATTTT. It yields the protein CAWSTSASTDTQYF.

This clone was recorded a few times. This sequence joins TRBV28 and TRBJ2-2; D is ambiguous. Germline CDR1 reads MDHEN; CDR2 reads SYDVKM. Trimming shortened V by 7 bases and J by 0 bases, and 12 bases separated the two germline ends. The CDR3 consists of 15 residues. The CDR3 here is CASTLRPPNTGELFF. CDR3 DNA sequence: TGTGCCAGCACCCTCAGGCCCCCGAACACCGGGGAGCTGTTTTTT.

V gene TRBV29-1 combines with J gene TRBJ1-1; no firm D call. Germline assignment: CDR1 SQVTM and CDR2 ANQGSEA. The CDR3 sequence is 13 residues long. Trimming took off 2 bases at V and 0 bases at J, with 7 bases between the two ends. The CDR3 here is CSVEYSVNTEAFF. CDR3 in DNA: TGCAGCGTTGAATACTCGGTGAACACTGAAGCTTTCTTT.

This clone was picked up a small number of times. The genes are TRBV28 and TRBJ1-1; no clear D. Germline CDR1 is MDHEN and CDR2 is SYDVKM. The CDR3 runs 11 residues. V was trimmed by 10 bases and J by 6 bases, leaving 12 bases between them. This CDR3 is CATESRAEAFF. For the CDR3, the DNA is TGTGCCACCGAGTCGCGTGCTGAAGCTTTCTTT.

This rearrangement joins TRBV19 to TRBJ1-2; no reliable D call. In germline, CDR1 is LNHDA, CDR2 SQIVND (reference sequence). Trimming shortened V by 4 bases and J by 4 bases, and 10 bases separated the two germline ends. This CDR3 comprises 13 residues. The CDR3 DNA reads as TGTGCCAGTAGTAGGGGAGATGGCTATGGCTACACCTTC. This encodes CASSRGDGYGYTF.

This chain connects TRBV11-3 to TRBJ2-1; perhaps TRBD2 as D (5 bases). Trimming left V 5 bases short and J 2 bases short, with 13 bases between. The CDR3 is 15 amino acids. In germline, CDR1 is SGHNT, CDR2 YENEEA. Written as DNA, the CDR3 is TGTGCCAGCAGCCCTATGTCTAGCCCCTACAATGAGCAGTTCTTC. It is translated as CASSPMSSPYNEQFF.

The chain employs TRBV6-6 and TRBJ2-5; 7 bases map to TRBD1. CDR1 MNHNY and CDR2 SVGAGI come from the germline V gene (reference sequence). With V trimmed by 2 bases and J by 5 bases, 5 bases remained unmatched. This CDR3 region has 14 residues. CDR3 in amino acids: CASSYTDRVETQYF. The CDR3 DNA is TGTGCCAGCAGTTACACCGACAGGGTGGAGACCCAGTACTTC.

This clone has only a few counts. This chain joins TRBV30 and TRBJ1-3, with a tentative D call TRBD1 (6 bases). V was pared by 5 bases and J by 5 bases, with 16 bases between. The CDR3 has 14 amino acids. Germline CDR1 and CDR2: GTSNPN and SVGIG (reference sequence). Here the CDR3 reads CAWGHRVFRNTIYF. The CDR3 DNA reads TGTGCCTGGGGTCACAGGGTTTTCCGAAACACCATATATTTT.

This clone was seen a few times. This sequence joins TRBV25-1 and TRBJ2-1, with D hard to call. Germline V gene data show CDR1 as MGHDK and CDR2 as SYGVNS. Trimming took off 5 bases at V and 5 bases at J, with 7 bases between the two ends. The CDR3 contains 12 residues. The CDR3 here is CASSPRDNEQFF. CDR3 nucleotide sequence: TGTGCCAGCAGTCCCCGTGACAATGAGCAGTTCTTC.

This clone was counted a few times. This sequence joins TRBV2 and TRBJ2-7, with TRBD1 identical over 7 bases. V shed 6 bases, J shed 3 bases, and the junction held 8 bases outside the gene matches. The V gene's germline CDR1 is SNHLY and CDR2 FYNNEI. The CDR3 covers 14 residues. The chain's CDR3 is CASRRGQVGYEQYF. The DNA of the CDR3 is TGTGCCAGCAGGAGGGGGCAGGTCGGCTACGAGCAGTACTTC.

This clone was seen at least ten times. This chain connects TRBV6-4 to TRBJ2-1; D is possibly TRBD2 (5 bases). Germline values: CDR1 MRHNA, CDR2 SNTAGT. The CDR3 has 14 residues. V was pared by 5 bases and J by 2 bases, with 10 bases between. The CDR3 loop is CASSRESPYNEQFF. The DNA for the CDR3 is TGTGCCAGCAGTCGGGAATCCCCCTACAATGAGCAGTTCTTC.

The chain combines TRBV5-4 with TRBJ2-2; 7 bases agree with TRBD1. The CDR3 sequence is 13 residues long. From germline, CDR1 is SGHNT and CDR2 YYREEE (reference sequence). Trimming removed 4 bases from V and 6 bases from J; junction bases left unmatched: 3. As DNA, the CDR3 is TGTGCCAGCAGCCTAGACAGGGCCGGGGAGCTGTTTTTT. Its translation is CASSLDRAGELFF. The full variable domain, its missing parts supplied by reference TRBV5-4 and TRBJ2-2, is ETGVTQSPTHLIKTRGQQVTLRCSSQSGHNTVSWYQQALGQGPQFIFQYYREEENGRGNFPPRFSGLQFPNYSSELNVNALELDDSALYLCASSLDRAGELFFGEGSRLTVL.

This clone has more than one count but fewer than ten. V and J are TRBV4-3 and TRBJ1-5, with D hard to call. CDR1 and CDR2 from the germline V gene are LGHNA and YSLEER. The length of the CDR3 is 14 residues. V dropped 0 bases and J dropped 4 bases, with 7 bases sitting between them. The CDR3 protein is CASSQDLGNQPQHF. CDR3 coding DNA: TGCGCCAGCAGCCAAGATCTCGGTAATCAGCCCCAGCATTTT.

This clone was observed a few times. The V gene is TRBV5-1, the J gene TRBJ2-7; 11 nucleotides match TRBD2. In germline, CDR1 is SGHRS, CDR2 YFSETQ. The junction had 3 bases not matched to a gene; V was cut back by 4 bases and J by 3 bases. This CDR3 is 14 amino acids long. CDR3 in amino acids: CASSHGTSGYEQYF. Written as DNA, the CDR3 is TGCGCCAGCAGCCACGGGACTAGCGGCTACGAGCAGTACTTC. The full variable domain, in which reference TRBV5-1 and TRBJ2-7 provide the parts outside the CDR3, is KAGVTQTPRYLIKTRGQQVTLSCSPISGHRSVSWYQQTPGQGLQFLFEYFSETQRNKGNFPGRFSGRQFSNSRSEMNVSTLELGDSALYLCASSHGTSGYEQYFGPGTRLTVT.

This clone appeared a few times. The V gene is TRBV4-2, the J gene TRBJ2-7; tentative D call: TRBD1 (5 bases). V shed 3 bases and J shed 2 bases, with 17 bases lying between them. Germline-derived CDR1 and CDR2 are LGHNA and YNFKEQ. The CDR3 spans 16 residues. The CDR3 DNA sequence: TGTGCCAGCAGCCAGTCCATTACAGGAGCCACCTACGAGCAGTACTTC. Translation: CASSQSITGATYEQYF.

The J gene is TRBJ1-2, the V gene TRBV7-2; D call uncertain. The CDR3 is 14 amino acids. From germline, CDR1 is SGHTA and CDR2 FQGNSA. V lost 2 bases and J 1 base, leaving 8 bases between the germline ends. The chain's CDR3 is CASSLSNSNYGYTF. The CDR3 DNA is TGTGCCAGCAGCTTAAGCAACAGTAACTATGGCTACACCTTC.

The V call is TRBV6-1, the J call TRBJ2-7; 9 bases map to TRBD1. This CDR3 is 15 amino acids long. Germline V gene lookup returns CDR1 MNHNS and CDR2 SASEGT. The ends lost 5 bases at V and 7 bases at J; junction bases unmatched: 12. The CDR3 here is CASSFAPGQGREQYF. The CDR3 nucleotides are TGTGCCAGCAGTTTCGCCCCGGGACAGGGACGGGAGCAGTACTTC.

The chain joins TRBV5-4 to TRBJ2-3; TRBD1 is a possible D gene (6 bases). V shed 3 bases and J shed 2 bases, with 13 bases lying between them. This CDR3 comprises 15 residues. Germline V gene data show CDR1 as SGHNT and CDR2 as YYREEE (reference sequence). The CDR3 nucleotides read TGTGCCAGCAGCTCTTATCAGGGGTTCACAGATACGCAGTATTTT. The encoded protein is CASSSYQGFTDTQYF.

This clone was counted a few times. The chain combines TRBV2 with TRBJ1-1, with 8 bases identical to TRBD1. The length of the CDR3 is 15 residues. Germline-derived CDR1 and CDR2 are SNHLY and FYNNEI. The junction had 11 bases not matched to a gene; V was cut back by 4 bases and J by 7 bases. CDR3 in amino acids: CASSVQGAGLGEAFF. The CDR3 nucleotides read TGTGCCAGCAGTGTTCAGGGGGCGGGATTGGGTGAAGCTTTCTTT.

This clone was detected a few times. The chain has TRBV15 and TRBJ1-5; 7 bases are shared with TRBD1. The CDR3 is made up of 15 amino acids. J was trimmed by 7 bases and V by 5 bases; bases with no gene match: 11. Germline assignment: CDR1 LNHNV and CDR2 YYDKDF (reference sequence). The CDR3 protein is CATSGGTEPLQPQHF. CDR3 coding DNA: TGTGCCACCAGCGGCGGGACAGAGCCCCTACAGCCCCAGCATTTT.

This clone appeared a few times. The rearrangement links TRBV30 to TRBJ2-2; no firm D call. Trimming took 3 bases from V and 2 from J, leaving 4 bases between them. There are 12 residues in the CDR3. Germline CDR1 is GTSNPN and CDR2 is SVGIG (reference sequence). The CDR3 sequence: CAWSKNTGELFF. Here the CDR3 DNA reads TGTGCCTGGAGCAAAAACACCGGGGAGCTGTTTTTT.

The chain combines TRBV19 with TRBJ2-5, with D uncertain. The V gene lost 9 bases and the J gene lost 7 bases, with 15 bases spanning the gap. The CDR3 runs 12 residues. Germline lookup yields CDR1 LNHDA and CDR2 SQIVND (reference sequence). The CDR3 loop is CASTSTPGTQYF. The CDR3 DNA sequence: TGTGCCAGCACGTCGACTCCCGGGACCCAGTACTTC.

CDR3 in amino acids: CASSLGTGHYGYTF. The CDR3 bases are TGTGCCAGCAGTTTAGGGACAGGGCACTATGGCTACACCTTC. The rearrangement joins TRBV28 to TRBJ1-2; TRBD1 agrees at 9 bases. The CDR3 runs to 14 residues. V lost 2 bases and J lost 3; bases outside the gene matches: 1. Germline V CDR1 and CDR2: MDHEN, SYDVKM.

The chain's CDR3 is CASSLLAGRNEQFF. The CDR3 DNA reads TGTGCCAGCAGCTTGCTAGCGGGTCGCAATGAGCAGTTCTTC. The chain is built from TRBV7-2 and TRBJ2-1; 8 bases align to TRBD2. The CDR3 loop spans 14 amino acids. Germline CDR1 SGHTA, CDR2 FQGNSA. Losses at the gene ends were 3 bases for V and 6 bases for J; bases not matched to a gene: 4. Drawing the rest from reference TRBV7-2 and TRBJ2-1, the complete variable domain is GAGVSQSPSNKVTEKGKDVELRCDPISGHTALYWYRQSLGQGLEFLIYFQGNSAPDKSGLPSDRFSAERTGGSVSTLTIQRTQQEDSAVYLCASSLLAGRNEQFFGPGTRLTVL.